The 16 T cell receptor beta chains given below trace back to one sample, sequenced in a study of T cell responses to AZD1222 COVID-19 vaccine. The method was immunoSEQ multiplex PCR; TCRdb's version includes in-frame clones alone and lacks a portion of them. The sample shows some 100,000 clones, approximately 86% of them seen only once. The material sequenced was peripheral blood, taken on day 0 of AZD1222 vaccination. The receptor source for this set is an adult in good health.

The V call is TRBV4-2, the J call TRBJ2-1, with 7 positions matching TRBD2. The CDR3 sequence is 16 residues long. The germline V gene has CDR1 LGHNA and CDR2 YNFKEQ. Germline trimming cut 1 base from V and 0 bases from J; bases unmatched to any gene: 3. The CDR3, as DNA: TGTGCCAGCAGCCAAGCTGGGACTATCTCCTACAATGAGCAGTTCTTC. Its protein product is CASSQAGTISYNEQFF.

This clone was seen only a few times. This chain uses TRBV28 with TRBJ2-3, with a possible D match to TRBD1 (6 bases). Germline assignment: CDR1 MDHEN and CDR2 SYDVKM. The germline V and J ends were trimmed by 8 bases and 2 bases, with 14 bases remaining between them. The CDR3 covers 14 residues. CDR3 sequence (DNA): TGTGCCAGCCGACAGACAGGAATCACAGATACGCAGTATTTT. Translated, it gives CASRQTGITDTQYF.

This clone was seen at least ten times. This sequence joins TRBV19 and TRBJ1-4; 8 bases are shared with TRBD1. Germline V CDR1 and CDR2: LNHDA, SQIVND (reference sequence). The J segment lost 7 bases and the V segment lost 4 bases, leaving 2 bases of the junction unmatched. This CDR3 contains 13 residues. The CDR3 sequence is CASSTRGLEKLFF. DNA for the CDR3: TGTGCCAGTAGTACCAGGGGGCTTGAAAAACTGTTTTTT.

CDR3 region: CASSVGDRAPTEAFF. CDR3 in DNA: TGTGCCAGCAGCGTAGGGGACAGGGCCCCAACTGAAGCTTTCTTT. The V gene is TRBV9, the J gene TRBJ1-1; the match to TRBD1 covers 9 bases. The V segment lost 0 bases and the J segment 5 bases; nucleotides outside the gene matches: 5. The CDR3 runs to 15 residues. The V gene's germline CDR1 is SGDLS and CDR2 YYNGEE.

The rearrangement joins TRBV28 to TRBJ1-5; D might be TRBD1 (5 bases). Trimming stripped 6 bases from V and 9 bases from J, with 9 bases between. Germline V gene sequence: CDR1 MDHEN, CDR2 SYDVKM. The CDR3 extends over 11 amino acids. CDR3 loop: CASSPQGPQHF. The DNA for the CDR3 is TGTGCCAGCAGCCCCCAGGGGCCCCAGCATTTT.

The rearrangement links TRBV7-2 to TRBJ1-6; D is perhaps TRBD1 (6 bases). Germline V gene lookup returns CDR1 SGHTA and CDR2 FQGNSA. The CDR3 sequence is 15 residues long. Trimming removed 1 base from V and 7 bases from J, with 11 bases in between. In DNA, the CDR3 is TGTGCCAGCAGCTTAGAGACAGGATCAAATTCACCCCTCCACTTT. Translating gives CASSLETGSNSPLHF.

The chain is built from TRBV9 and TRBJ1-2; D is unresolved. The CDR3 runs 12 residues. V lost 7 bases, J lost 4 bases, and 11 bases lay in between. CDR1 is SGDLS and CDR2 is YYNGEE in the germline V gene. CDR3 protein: CASFGRSYGYTF. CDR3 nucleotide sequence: TGTGCCAGCTTTGGGCGCTCCTATGGCTACACCTTC.

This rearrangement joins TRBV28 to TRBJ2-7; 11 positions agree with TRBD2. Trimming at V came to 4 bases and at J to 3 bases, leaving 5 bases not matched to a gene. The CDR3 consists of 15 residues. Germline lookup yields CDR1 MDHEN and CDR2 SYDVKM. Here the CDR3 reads CASSSELAGVYEQYF. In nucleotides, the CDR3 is TGTGCCAGCAGTTCCGAACTAGCGGGAGTCTACGAGCAGTACTTC.

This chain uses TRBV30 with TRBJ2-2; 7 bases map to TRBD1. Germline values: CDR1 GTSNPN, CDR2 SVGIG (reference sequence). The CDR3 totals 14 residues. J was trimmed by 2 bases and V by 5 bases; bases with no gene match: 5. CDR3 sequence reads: CAWPGQRNTGELFF. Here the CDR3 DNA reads TGTGCCTGGCCGGGACAGAGAAACACCGGGGAGCTGTTTTTT.

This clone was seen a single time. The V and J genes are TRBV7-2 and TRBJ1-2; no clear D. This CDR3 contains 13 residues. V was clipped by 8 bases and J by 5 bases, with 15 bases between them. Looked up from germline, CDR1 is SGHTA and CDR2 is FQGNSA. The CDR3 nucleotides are TGTGCCAGCCTCCCTGAGGGTGGTTATGGCTACACCTTC. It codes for CASLPEGGYGYTF.

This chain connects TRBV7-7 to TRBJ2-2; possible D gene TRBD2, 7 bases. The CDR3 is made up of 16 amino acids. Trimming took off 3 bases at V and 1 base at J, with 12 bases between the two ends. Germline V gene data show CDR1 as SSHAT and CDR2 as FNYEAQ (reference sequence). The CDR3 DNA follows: TGTGCCAGCAGCTTTTCCGGGGGGCTGAACACCGGGGAGCTGTTTTTT. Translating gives CASSFSGGLNTGELFF.

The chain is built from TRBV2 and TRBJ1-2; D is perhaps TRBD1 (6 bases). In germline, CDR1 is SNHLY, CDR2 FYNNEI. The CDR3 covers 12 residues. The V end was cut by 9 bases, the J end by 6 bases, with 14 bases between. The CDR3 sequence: CARRTEGDGYTF. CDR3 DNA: TGTGCCAGACGGACAGAAGGGGATGGCTACACCTTC. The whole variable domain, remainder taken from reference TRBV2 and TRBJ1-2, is EPEVTQTPSHQVTQMGQEVILRCVPISNHLYFYWYRQILGQKVEFLVSFYNNEISEKSEIFDDQFSVERPDGSNFTLKIRSTKLEDSAMYFCARRTEGDGYTFGSGTRLTVV.

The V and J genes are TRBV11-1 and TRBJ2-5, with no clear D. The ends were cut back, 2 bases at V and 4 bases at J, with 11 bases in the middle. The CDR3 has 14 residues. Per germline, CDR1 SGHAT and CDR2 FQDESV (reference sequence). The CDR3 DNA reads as TGTGCCAGCAGCTTAAGGGTGACCTCAGAGACCCAGTACTTC. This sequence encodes CASSLRVTSETQYF.

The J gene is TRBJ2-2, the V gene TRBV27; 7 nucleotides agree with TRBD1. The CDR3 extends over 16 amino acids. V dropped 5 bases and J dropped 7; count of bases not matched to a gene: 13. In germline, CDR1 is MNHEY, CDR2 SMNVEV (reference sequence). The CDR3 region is CASSTRINTGVGELFF. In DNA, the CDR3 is TGTGCCAGCAGTACCCGAATCAATACAGGGGTCGGGGAGCTGTTTTTT.

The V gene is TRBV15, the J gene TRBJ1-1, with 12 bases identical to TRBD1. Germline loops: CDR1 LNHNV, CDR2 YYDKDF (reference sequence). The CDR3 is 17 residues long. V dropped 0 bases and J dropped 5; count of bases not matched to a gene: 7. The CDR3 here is CATSREGTGGKRTEAFF. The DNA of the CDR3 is TGTGCCACCAGCAGAGAAGGGACAGGGGGCAAGAGGACTGAAGCTTTCTTT.

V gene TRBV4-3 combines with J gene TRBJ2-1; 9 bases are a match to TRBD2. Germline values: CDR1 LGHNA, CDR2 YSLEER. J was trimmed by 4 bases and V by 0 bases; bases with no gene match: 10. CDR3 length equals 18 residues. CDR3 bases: TGCGCCAGCAGCCAAGACGGGGCGACTAGCGGATATTACAATGAGCAGTTCTTC. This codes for CASSQDGATSGYYNEQFF.